This passage covers 9 T cell receptor beta chains from one sample sequenced in a study of cytomegalovirus exposure and HLA in healthy donors. PCR was performed using 60 Vbeta and 13 Jbeta primers. Libraries were prepared by immunoSEQ multiplex PCR; TCRdb keeps only in-frame clonotypes and omits some of them. The data show about 120,000 clones, around three quarters seen once. The sequenced sample was PBMCs. All receptors derive from a female donor in good health and CMV-seronegative.

J is TRBJ2-3 and V is TRBV28; 7 positions agree with TRBD1. V trimming: 7 bases; J trimming: 3 bases; junction bases outside the gene matches: 7. Per germline, CDR1 MDHEN and CDR2 SYDVKM. The CDR3 extends over 14 amino acids. The CDR3 loop is CASTLGGPTDTQYF. The CDR3 coding sequence is TGTGCCAGCACCCTAGGGGGCCCTACAGATACGCAGTATTTT.

This rearrangement joins TRBV5-1 to TRBJ2-5; no clear D. Per the germline V gene, CDR1 is SGHRS and CDR2 is YFSETQ. Trimming took 1 base from V and 2 from J, leaving 6 bases between them. The CDR3 loop spans 13 amino acids. The CDR3 DNA reads as TGCGCCAGCAGCTTGTCGACTCAAGAGACCCAGTACTTC. Its protein product is CASSLSTQETQYF.

This clone came up a few times. The V call is TRBV30, the J call TRBJ1-1; tentatively, D is TRBD1 (5 bases). Between the trimmed V and J ends, which lost 3 bases and 0 bases, there was a span of 8 bases. This CDR3 comprises 13 residues. Germline CDR1 reads GTSNPN; CDR2 reads SVGIG (reference sequence). In nucleotides, the CDR3 is TGTGCCTGGAGGCGACAGATGAACACTGAAGCTTTCTTT. Translated: CAWRRQMNTEAFF. Full variable domain (rest looked up from reference TRBV30 and TRBJ1-1): SQTIHQWPATLVQPVGSPLSLECTVEGTSNPNLYWYRQAAGRGLQLLFYSVGIGQISSEVPQNLSASRPQDRQFILSSKKLLLSDSGFYLCAWRRQMNTEAFFGQGTRLTVV.

The DNA for the CDR3 is TGTGCCAGTAGCTCGGGGGGCCAGACCCAGTACTTC. This translates into CASSSGGQTQYF. The chain uses TRBV19 and TRBJ2-5; possible D gene TRBD2, 7 bases. V shed 6 bases and J shed 6 bases, with 11 bases lying between them. Germline CDR1 LNHDA, CDR2 SQIVND (reference sequence). The CDR3 runs to 12 residues.

The chain links TRBV6-1 to TRBJ1-4; 9 nucleotides align to TRBD1. V shed 7 bases, J shed 7 bases, and the junction held 4 bases outside the gene matches. The CDR3 length is 13 residues. From germline, CDR1 is MNHNS and CDR2 SASEGT. CDR3 in amino acids: CASIGTGPEKLFF. The CDR3 bases are TGTGCCAGCATTGGGACAGGGCCTGAAAAACTGTTTTTT.

This chain links TRBV15 with TRBJ2-4, with 8 positions matching TRBD2. Germline CDR1 is LNHNV and CDR2 is YYDKDF (reference sequence). The CDR3 extends over 18 amino acids. The junction had 23 bases not matched to a gene; V was cut back by 8 bases and J by 8 bases. The DNA of the CDR3 is TGTGCCACCGCCGCGCGTATTGTTAGCGGGAATGCGGGGGACATTCAGTACTTC. It codes for CATAARIVSGNAGDIQYF.

V gene TRBV9 combines with J gene TRBJ2-5; 8 bases are a match to TRBD2. J was trimmed by 5 bases and V by 7 bases; bases with no gene match: 10. In germline, CDR1 is SGDLS, CDR2 YYNGEE. This CDR3 comprises 14 residues. CDR3 bases: TGTGCCAGCTCCGGACGGGAGGGGGGGGAGACCCAGTACTTC. Protein product: CASSGREGGETQYF.

V and J are TRBV5-1 and TRBJ1-1; no clear D gene. With 6 bases removed from V and 1 base from J, the gap between germline ends came to 16 bases. The CDR3 consists of 15 residues. Germline CDR1 and CDR2: SGHRS and YFSETQ. In nucleotides, the CDR3 is TGCGCCAGCAACTTTGCAGTTTGGGCGAACACTGAAGCTTTCTTT. Translation gives CASNFAVWANTEAFF.

The CDR3 is CASAGTDPSGANVLTF. In DNA, the CDR3 is TGTGCCAGCGCCGGGACAGACCCCTCTGGGGCCAACGTCCTGACTTTC. The chain employs TRBV6-6 and TRBJ2-6, with 7 bases lining up with TRBD1. The J segment lost 0 bases and the V segment lost 8 bases, leaving 7 bases of the junction unmatched. CDR1 is MNHNY, CDR2 SVGAGI, per germline (reference sequence). The CDR3 runs to 16 residues.